This record covers a single T cell receptor beta chain. These data originate in a study of T cell changes during pregnancy in multiple sclerosis. Generated by immunoSEQ multiplex PCR, the TCRdb table keeps only in-frame clones and is missing some. This sample has around 48,000 clones, with around 94% found just once. Trimming stripped 0 bases from V and 3 bases from J, with 18 bases between. The germline V gene encodes CDR1 LGHNA and CDR2 YSLEER. CDR3 size: 19 residues. The TCR originated in a female donor with multiple sclerosis, enrolled in a pregnancy study. This sample comprised CD4+ T cells from peripheral blood mononuclear cells, obtained in the third trimester of pregnancy. The chain carries TRBV4-3 and TRBJ2-6; a possible D gene is TRBD2 (6 bases). CDR3 in DNA: TGCGCCAGCAGCCAAGAGGAGGGGTTGGGCGCGATTGGGGCCAACGTCCTGACTTTC. Protein product: CASSQEEGLGAIGANVLTF.